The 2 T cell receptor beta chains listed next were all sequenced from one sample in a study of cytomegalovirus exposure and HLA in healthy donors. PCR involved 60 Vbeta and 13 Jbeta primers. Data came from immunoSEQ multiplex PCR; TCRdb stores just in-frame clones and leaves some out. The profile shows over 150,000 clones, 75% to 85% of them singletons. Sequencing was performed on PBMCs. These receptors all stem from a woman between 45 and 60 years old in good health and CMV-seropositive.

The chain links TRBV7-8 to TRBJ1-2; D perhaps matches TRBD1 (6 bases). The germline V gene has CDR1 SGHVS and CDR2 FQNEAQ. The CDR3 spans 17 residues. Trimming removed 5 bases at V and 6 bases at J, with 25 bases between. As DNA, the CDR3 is TGTGCCAGCAGCGCCCACGGGGGGGCAGGGAGGGTTGATGGCTACACCTTC. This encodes CASSAHGGAGRVDGYTF.

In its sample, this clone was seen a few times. CDR3 bases: TGTGCCAGCAGTTTGAACTGGAGGACAGATACGCAGTATTTT. Translation: CASSLNWRTDTQYF. V is TRBV27 and J is TRBJ2-3, with a possible D match to TRBD2 (5 bases). The CDR3 covers 14 residues. CDR1 is MNHEY, CDR2 SMNVEV, per germline (reference sequence). The V end was cut by 3 bases, the J end by 3 bases, with 10 bases between.